This TCR beta chain emerged from a study of T cell responses to AZD1222 COVID-19 vaccine. Study context: Pooling was applied to second doses at about 4 or about 12 weeks.

Some clones are missing from TCRdb's copy, which holds only in-frame ones; the method was immunoSEQ multiplex PCR. The sample has 90,000 to 110,000 clones; around 90% are singletons. This clone occurred once. Its antigen is unknown. Germline V CDR1 and CDR2: SEHNR, FQNEAQ (reference sequence). This CDR3 is built from 11 residues. V was clipped by 3 bases and J by 8 bases, with 7 bases between them. Points from the study as a whole: Baseline seropositivity occurred in only 5 to 7 AZD1222 recipients. Nearly half of spike-specific TCRs reportedly target unmutated variant regions.

Specimen: peripheral blood, collected on day 0 of AZD1222 vaccination. The clonotype comes from an adult in good health. This sequence joins TRBV7-9 and TRBJ1-2; possibly TRBD1 for D (5 bases). The CDR3 bases are TGTGCCAGCAGCTTGAGGGACGGCTACACCTTC. Protein sequence: CASSLRDGYTF. The complete variable domain, with remaining parts taken from reference TRBV7-9 and TRBJ1-2, reads DTGVSQNPRHKITKRGQNVTFRCDPISEHNRLYWYRQTLGQGPEFLTYFQNEAQLEKSRLLSDRFSAERPKGSFSTLEIQRTEQGDSAMYLCASSLRDGYTFGSGTRLTVV.